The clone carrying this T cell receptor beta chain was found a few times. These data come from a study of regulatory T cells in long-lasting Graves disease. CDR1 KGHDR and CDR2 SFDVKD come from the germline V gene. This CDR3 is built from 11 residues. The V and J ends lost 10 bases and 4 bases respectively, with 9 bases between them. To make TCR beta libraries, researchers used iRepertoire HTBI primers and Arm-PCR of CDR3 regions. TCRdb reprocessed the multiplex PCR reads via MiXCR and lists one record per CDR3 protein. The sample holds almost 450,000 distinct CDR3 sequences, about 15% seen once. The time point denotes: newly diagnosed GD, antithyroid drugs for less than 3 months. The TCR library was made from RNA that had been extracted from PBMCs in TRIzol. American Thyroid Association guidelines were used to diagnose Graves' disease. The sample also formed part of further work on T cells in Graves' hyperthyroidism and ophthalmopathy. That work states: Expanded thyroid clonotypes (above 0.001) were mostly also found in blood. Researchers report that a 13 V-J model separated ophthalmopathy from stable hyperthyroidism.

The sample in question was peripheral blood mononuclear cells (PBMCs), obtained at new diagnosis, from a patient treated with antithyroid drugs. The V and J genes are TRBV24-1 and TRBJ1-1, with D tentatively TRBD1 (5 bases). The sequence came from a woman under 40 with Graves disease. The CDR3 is CATARGTEAFF. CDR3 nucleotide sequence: TGTGCCACAGCAAGGGGCACTGAAGCTTTCTTT.